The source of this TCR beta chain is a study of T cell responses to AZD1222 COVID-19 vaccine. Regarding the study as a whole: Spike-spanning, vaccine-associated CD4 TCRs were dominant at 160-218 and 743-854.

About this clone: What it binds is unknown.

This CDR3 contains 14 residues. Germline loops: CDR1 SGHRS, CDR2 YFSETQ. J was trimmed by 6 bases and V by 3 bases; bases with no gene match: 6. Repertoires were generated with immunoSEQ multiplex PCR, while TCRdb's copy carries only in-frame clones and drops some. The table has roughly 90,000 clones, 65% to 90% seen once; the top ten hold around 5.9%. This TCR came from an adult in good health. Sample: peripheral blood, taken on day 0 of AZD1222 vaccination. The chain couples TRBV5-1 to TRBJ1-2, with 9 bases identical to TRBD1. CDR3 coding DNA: TGCGCCAGCAGCTCGGGACAGGGCGTAAATGGCTACACCTTC. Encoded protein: CASSSGQGVNGYTF.